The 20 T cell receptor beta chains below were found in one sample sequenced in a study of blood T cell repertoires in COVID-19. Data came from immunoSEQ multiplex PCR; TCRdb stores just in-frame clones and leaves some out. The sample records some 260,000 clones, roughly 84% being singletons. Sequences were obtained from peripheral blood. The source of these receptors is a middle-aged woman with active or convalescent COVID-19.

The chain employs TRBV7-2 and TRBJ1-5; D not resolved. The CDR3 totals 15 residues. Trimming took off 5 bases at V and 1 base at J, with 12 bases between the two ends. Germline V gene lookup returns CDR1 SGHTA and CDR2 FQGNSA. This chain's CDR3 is CASSLDGSSNQPQHF. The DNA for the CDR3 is TGTGCCAGCAGCCTAGACGGGTCCAGCAATCAGCCCCAGCATTTT.

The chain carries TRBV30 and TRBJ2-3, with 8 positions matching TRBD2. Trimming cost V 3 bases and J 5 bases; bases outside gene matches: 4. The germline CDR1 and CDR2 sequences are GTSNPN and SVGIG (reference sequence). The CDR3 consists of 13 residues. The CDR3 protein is CAWSGGAKDTQYF. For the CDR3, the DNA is TGTGCCTGGAGCGGGGGGGCAAAAGATACGCAGTATTTT.

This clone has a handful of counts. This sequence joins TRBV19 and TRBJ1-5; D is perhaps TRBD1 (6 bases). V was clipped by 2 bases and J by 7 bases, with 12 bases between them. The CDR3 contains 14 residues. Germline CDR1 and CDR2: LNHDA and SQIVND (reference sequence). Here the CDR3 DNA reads TGTGCCAGTAGTATAATGACAGGCGGCCAGCCCCAGCATTTT. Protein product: CASSIMTGGQPQHF.

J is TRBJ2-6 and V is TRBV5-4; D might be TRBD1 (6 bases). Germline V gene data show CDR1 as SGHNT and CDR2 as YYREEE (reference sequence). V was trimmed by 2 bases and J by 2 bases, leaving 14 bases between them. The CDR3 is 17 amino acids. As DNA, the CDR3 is TGTGCCAGCAGCTTAATTCAGGGGTTGACTGGGGCCAACGTCCTGACTTTC. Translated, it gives CASSLIQGLTGANVLTF.

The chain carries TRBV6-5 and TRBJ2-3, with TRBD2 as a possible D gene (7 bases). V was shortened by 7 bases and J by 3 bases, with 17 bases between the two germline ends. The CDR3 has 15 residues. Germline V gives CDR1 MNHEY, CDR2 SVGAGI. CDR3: CASKGGRGATDTQYF. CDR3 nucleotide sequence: TGTGCCAGCAAGGGTGGGAGGGGGGCGACAGATACGCAGTATTTT.

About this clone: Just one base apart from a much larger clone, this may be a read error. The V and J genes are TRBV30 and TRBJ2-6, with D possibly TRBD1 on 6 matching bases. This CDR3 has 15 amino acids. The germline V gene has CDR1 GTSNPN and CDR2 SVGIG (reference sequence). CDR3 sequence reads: CVWSWTVSGANVLTF. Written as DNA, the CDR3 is TGTGTCTGGAGTTGGACAGTCTCTGGGGCCAACGTCCTGACTTTC.

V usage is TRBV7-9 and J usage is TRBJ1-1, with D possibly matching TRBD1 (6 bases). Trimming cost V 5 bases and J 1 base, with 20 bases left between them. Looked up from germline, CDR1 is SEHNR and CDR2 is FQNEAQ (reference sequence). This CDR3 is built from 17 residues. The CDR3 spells CASSSPGTRFSNTEAFF. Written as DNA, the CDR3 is TGTGCCAGCAGCAGCCCCGGGACACGTTTTTCGAACACTGAAGCTTTCTTT.

The chain's CDR3 is CASTAGFENTEAFF. The DNA for the CDR3 is TGTGCCAGCACCGCAGGGTTCGAGAACACTGAAGCTTTCTTT. The V call is TRBV3-1 (or the pseudogene TRBV3-2), the J call TRBJ1-1; perhaps TRBD1 as D (5 bases). From germline, CDR1 is LGHDT and CDR2 YNNKEL (reference sequence). The V end was cut by 7 bases, the J end by 1 base, with 13 bases between. This CDR3 comprises 14 residues.

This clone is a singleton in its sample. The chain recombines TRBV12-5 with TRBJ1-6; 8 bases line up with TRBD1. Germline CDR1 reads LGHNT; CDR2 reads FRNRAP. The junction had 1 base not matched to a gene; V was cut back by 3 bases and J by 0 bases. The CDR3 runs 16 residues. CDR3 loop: CASGFGTGSYNSPLHF. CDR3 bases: TGTGCTAGTGGTTTTGGGACAGGCTCCTATAATTCACCCCTCCACTTT. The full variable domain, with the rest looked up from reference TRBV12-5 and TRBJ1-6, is DARVTQTPRHKVTEMGQEVTMRCQPILGHNTVFWYRQTMMQGLELLAYFRNRAPLDDSGMPKDRFSAEMPDATLATLKIQPSEPRDSAVYFCASGFGTGSYNSPLHFGNGTRLTVT.

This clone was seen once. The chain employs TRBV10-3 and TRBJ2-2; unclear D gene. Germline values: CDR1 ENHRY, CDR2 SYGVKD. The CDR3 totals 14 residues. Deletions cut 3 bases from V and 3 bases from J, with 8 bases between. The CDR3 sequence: CAISEEVDTGELFF. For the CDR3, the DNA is TGTGCCATCAGTGAAGAGGTGGACACCGGGGAGCTGTTTTTT.

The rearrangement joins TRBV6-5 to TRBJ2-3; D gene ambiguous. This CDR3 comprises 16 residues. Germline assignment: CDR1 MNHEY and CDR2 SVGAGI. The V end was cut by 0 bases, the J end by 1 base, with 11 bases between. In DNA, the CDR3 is TGTGCCAGCAGTTACTCCGCTCTAGGAGGCACAGATACGCAGTATTTT. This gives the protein CASSYSALGGTDTQYF.

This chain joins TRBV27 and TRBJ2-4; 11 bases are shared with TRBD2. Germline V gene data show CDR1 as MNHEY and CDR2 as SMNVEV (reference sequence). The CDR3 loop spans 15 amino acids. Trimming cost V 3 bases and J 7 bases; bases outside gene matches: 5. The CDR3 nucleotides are TGTGCCAGCAGTTTCCCGACTAGCGGGGAGAACATTCAGTACTTC. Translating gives CASSFPTSGENIQYF.

CDR3 protein: CAINTFEGSTEAFF. The CDR3 bases are TGTGCCATCAACACTTTCGAAGGGAGCACTGAAGCTTTCTTT. The gene calls are TRBV10-3 and TRBJ1-1, with D unclear. V lost 7 bases to trimming and J lost 4 bases, with 16 bases between them. Germline CDR1 ENHRY, CDR2 SYGVKD. CDR3 length: 14 residues.

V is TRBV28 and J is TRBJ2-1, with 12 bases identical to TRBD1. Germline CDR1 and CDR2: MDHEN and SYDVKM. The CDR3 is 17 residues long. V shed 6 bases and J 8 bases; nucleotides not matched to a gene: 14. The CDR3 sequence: CASRSPGEGQGAYEQFF. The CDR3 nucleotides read TGTGCCAGCAGGTCACCCGGGGAGGGACAGGGGGCTTATGAGCAGTTCTTC.

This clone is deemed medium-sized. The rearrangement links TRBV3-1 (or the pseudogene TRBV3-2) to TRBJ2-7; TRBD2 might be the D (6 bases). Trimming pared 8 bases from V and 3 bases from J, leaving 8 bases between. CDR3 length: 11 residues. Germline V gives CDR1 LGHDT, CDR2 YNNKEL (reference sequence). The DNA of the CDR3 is TGTGCCAGCGGGACTTACTACGAGCAGTACTTC. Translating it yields CASGTYYEQYF.

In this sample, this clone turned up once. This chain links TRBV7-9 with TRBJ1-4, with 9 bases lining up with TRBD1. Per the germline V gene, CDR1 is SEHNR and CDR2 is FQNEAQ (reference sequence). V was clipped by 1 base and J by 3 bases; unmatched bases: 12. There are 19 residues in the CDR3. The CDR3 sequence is CASSLVPGTGSWANEKLFF. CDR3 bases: TGTGCCAGCAGCTTAGTGCCCGGGACAGGGTCGTGGGCTAATGAAAAACTGTTTTTT.

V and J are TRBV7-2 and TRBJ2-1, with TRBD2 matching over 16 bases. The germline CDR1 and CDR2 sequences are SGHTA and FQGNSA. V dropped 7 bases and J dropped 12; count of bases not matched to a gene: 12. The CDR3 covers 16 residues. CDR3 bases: TGTGCCAGCACCCCACTCGGGACTAGCGGGGGGGCCTCGCAGTTCTTC. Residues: CASTPLGTSGGASQFF.

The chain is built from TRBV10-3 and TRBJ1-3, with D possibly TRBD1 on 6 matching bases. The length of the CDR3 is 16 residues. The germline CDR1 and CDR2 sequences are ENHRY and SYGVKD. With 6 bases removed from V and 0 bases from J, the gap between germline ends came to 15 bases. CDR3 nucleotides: TGTGCCATCAGCATCACAGGGACAACCTCTGGAAACACCATATATTTT. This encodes CAISITGTTSGNTIYF.

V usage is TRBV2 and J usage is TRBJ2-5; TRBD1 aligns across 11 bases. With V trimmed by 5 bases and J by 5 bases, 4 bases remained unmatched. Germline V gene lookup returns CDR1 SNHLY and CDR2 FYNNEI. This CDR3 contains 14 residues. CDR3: CASSKDRGRETQYF. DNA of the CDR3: TGTGCCAGCAGTAAGGACAGGGGGCGGGAGACCCAGTACTTC.

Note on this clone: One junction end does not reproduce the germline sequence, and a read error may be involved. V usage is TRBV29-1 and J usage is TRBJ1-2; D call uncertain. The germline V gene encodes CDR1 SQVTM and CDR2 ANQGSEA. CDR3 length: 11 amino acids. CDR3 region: CSVDRGGRMGF. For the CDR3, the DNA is TGCAGCGTTGACCGGGGAGGACGAATGGGTTTC.